The next 22 T cell receptor beta chains were all read from a single sample in a study of blood T cell repertoires in COVID-19. The table came from immunoSEQ multiplex PCR; TCRdb's copy has only in-frame clones and leaves some out. The table has about 250,000 clones, about 83% seen once. The sequenced sample consisted of PBMCs or T cells enriched from blood (not recorded which). These receptor sequences come from a woman aged 40 to 50 who had been exposed to COVID-19.

V gene TRBV28 combines with J gene TRBJ1-2; D uncertain. This CDR3 region has 14 residues. The V gene lost 2 bases and the J gene lost 4 bases, with 11 bases spanning the gap. Germline V gene data show CDR1 as MDHEN and CDR2 as SYDVKM. The DNA of the CDR3 is TGTGCCAGCAGTTTAGAGGCCGGAACCTATGGCTACACCTTC. Protein product: CASSLEAGTYGYTF.

V is TRBV27 and J is TRBJ2-1; D is perhaps TRBD1 (6 bases). The CDR3 totals 14 residues. Germline assignment: CDR1 MNHEY and CDR2 SMNVEV (reference sequence). Trimming removed 7 bases at V and 3 bases at J, with 13 bases between. This CDR3 reads CASTPEDSYNEQFF. The CDR3 DNA is TGTGCCAGCACCCCCGAGGACAGCTACAATGAGCAGTTCTTC.

The chain is built from TRBV5-1 and TRBJ1-6, with D possibly being TRBD1 (5 bases). Germline V CDR1 and CDR2: SGHRS, YFSETQ. The ends were cut back, 4 bases at V and 0 bases at J, with 17 bases in the middle. The CDR3 sequence is 18 residues long. CDR3 amino acids: CASSHRGGESSYNSPLHF. For the CDR3, the DNA is TGCGCCAGCAGCCATCGGGGAGGGGAGAGCTCCTATAATTCACCCCTCCACTTT.

Comment on this clone: Sequence at one end of the junction differs from germline and may be a read error. The rearrangement uses TRBV6-5 and TRBJ1-6; D not resolved. The CDR3 runs to 12 residues. From germline, CDR1 is MNHEY and CDR2 SVGAGI. CDR3 nucleotide sequence: TGTGCCAGCAGTTACTCGAGTGGGAGGCTCAACTTT. The encoded protein is CASSYSSGRLNF.

Written as DNA, the CDR3 is TGTGCCAGTAGTCTTTTCTCGGACCCCGGGAGCGGCGAGCAGTACTTC. This encodes CASSLFSDPGSGEQYF. V is TRBV19 and J is TRBJ2-7, with a tentative D call TRBD2 (6 bases). CDR1 is LNHDA, CDR2 SQIVND, per germline (reference sequence). Between the trimmed V and J ends, which lost 5 bases and 6 bases, there was a span of 23 bases. The CDR3 has 16 amino acids.

A single count supports this clone. This chain joins TRBV11-2 and TRBJ1-6, with 7 nucleotides matching TRBD1. The V gene end was trimmed by 4 bases and the J gene end by 0 bases; junction bases not matched to a gene: 9. Germline V gene data show CDR1 as SGHAT and CDR2 as FQNNGV. CDR3 size: 18 residues. CDR3 in DNA: TGTGCCAGCAGCTCCCTGACAGGGCCTAGCTCCTATAATTCACCCCTCCACTTT. This codes for CASSSLTGPSSYNSPLHF.

This rearrangement joins TRBV18 to TRBJ1-2; D ambiguous. CDR1 and CDR2 (germline): KGHSH, LQKENI. The CDR3 consists of 13 residues. V was pared by 2 bases and J by 5 bases, with 9 bases between. Here the CDR3 DNA reads TGTGCCAGCTCACCAGGTGGGCAATATGGCTACACCTTC. Translated: CASSPGGQYGYTF.

The rearrangement links TRBV19 to TRBJ1-2; TRBD1 aligns across 11 bases. Looked up from germline, CDR1 is LNHDA and CDR2 is SQIVND (reference sequence). The trim removed 11 bases at V and 4 bases at J, leaving 6 bases unmatched. The CDR3 consists of 13 residues. The CDR3 nucleotides are TGTGCCTCGGGACAGGGGGATGTCTATGGCTACACCTTC. Amino acids: CASGQGDVYGYTF.

The J gene is TRBJ1-4, the V gene TRBV7-9; 7 bases align to TRBD1. Trimming cost V 5 bases and J 5 bases; bases outside gene matches: 8. Germline values: CDR1 SEHNR, CDR2 FQNEAQ (reference sequence). This CDR3 has 15 residues. The CDR3 DNA reads as TGTGCCAGCAGCCTTACAGGGGATAGCAATGAAAAACTGTTTTTT. Translating it yields CASSLTGDSNEKLFF.

The gene calls are TRBV5-5 and TRBJ1-2, with D maybe TRBD1 (6 bases). V was pared by 2 bases and J by 4 bases, with 9 bases between. Germline CDR1 SGHKS, CDR2 YYEKEE (reference sequence). The CDR3 sequence is 13 residues long. Here the CDR3 DNA reads TGTGCCAGCAGCTTATGGACAGCCTATGGCTACACCTTC. This sequence encodes CASSLWTAYGYTF. The full variable domain, rest sourced from reference TRBV5-5 and TRBJ1-2, is DAGVTQSPTHLIKTRGQQVTLRCSPISGHKSVSWYQQVLGQGPQFIFQYYEKEERGRGNFPDRFSARQFPNYSSELNVNALLLGDSALYLCASSLWTAYGYTFGSGTRLTVV.

This clone was seen a few times. This sequence joins TRBV28 and TRBJ2-5; 8 nucleotides line up with TRBD1. Germline lookup yields CDR1 MDHEN and CDR2 SYDVKM. Trimming took 4 bases from V and 5 from J; bases not matched to a gene: 12. The CDR3 totals 16 residues. In nucleotides, the CDR3 is TGTGCCAGCAGTTCCTCGACAGGGGAGTGGTGGGAGACCCAGTACTTC. Amino acid sequence: CASSSSTGEWWETQYF.

The CDR3 spells CASSHTDRVAQYF. The CDR3 DNA reads as TGTGCCAGCAGCCATACTGACAGGGTGGCGCAGTATTTT. This chain links TRBV3-1 (or the pseudogene TRBV3-2) with TRBJ2-3, with TRBD1 matching over 7 bases. Germline loops: CDR1 LGHDT, CDR2 YNNKEL (reference sequence). The CDR3 runs to 13 residues. V trimming: 3 bases; J trimming: 10 bases; junction bases outside the gene matches: 7.

J is TRBJ2-7 and V is TRBV6-6; D not resolved. The CDR3 runs 13 residues. Looked up from germline, CDR1 is MNHNY and CDR2 is SVGAGI (reference sequence). V lost 8 bases and J lost 4, with 15 bases in between. The CDR3 is CASGTQAGYEQYF. CDR3 nucleotides: TGTGCCAGCGGAACTCAGGCTGGGTACGAGCAGTACTTC.

This sequence joins TRBV27 and TRBJ1-1; a weak D match, TRBD1 (5 bases). Germline loops: CDR1 MNHEY, CDR2 SMNVEV (reference sequence). The CDR3 contains 14 residues. Trimming removed 3 bases from V and 2 bases from J, with 10 bases in between. CDR3 DNA: TGTGCCAGCAGTTTGCGAAGGGGTAACACTGAAGCTTTCTTT. Translated, it gives CASSLRRGNTEAFF.

This clone was detected a few times. The rearrangement uses TRBV19 and TRBJ1-6, with 11 bases matching TRBD1. The CDR3 runs 14 residues. Germline V lookup: CDR1 LNHDA, CDR2 SQIVND (reference sequence). V trimming: 3 bases; J trimming: 10 bases; junction bases outside the gene matches: 2. The CDR3 coding sequence is TGTGCCAGTAGTATGGGACAGGGGGGATCACCCCTCCACTTT. Residues: CASSMGQGGSPLHF.

The chain joins TRBV6-5 to TRBJ1-2; TRBD1 matches 7 bases. Germline V gene lookup returns CDR1 MNHEY and CDR2 SVGAGI. The CDR3 is 14 residues long. The trim removed 0 bases at V and 4 bases at J, leaving 2 bases unmatched. The CDR3 here is CASSYSRGPYGYTF. CDR3 in DNA: TGTGCCAGCAGTTACTCGAGGGGGCCCTATGGCTACACCTTC.

The chain couples TRBV28 to TRBJ1-2; 10 bases agree with TRBD1. The germline V gene encodes CDR1 MDHEN and CDR2 SYDVKM. This CDR3 is 15 amino acids long. V was pared by 5 bases and J by 3 bases, with 6 bases of the junction left unmatched. The CDR3 DNA is TGTGCCAGCAGTCCGGGACAGGGGATGGACTATGGCTACACCTTC. This gives the protein CASSPGQGMDYGYTF.

This clone was observed a single time. The V gene is TRBV18, the J gene TRBJ1-5, with no clear D. V dropped 3 bases and J dropped 1 base, with 10 bases sitting between them. Germline CDR1 is KGHSH and CDR2 is LQKENI. The length of the CDR3 is 15 residues. CDR3 coding DNA: TGTGCCAGCTCACCGGGCCGCCAGAGCAATCAGCCCCAGCATTTT. This sequence encodes CASSPGRQSNQPQHF.

J is TRBJ1-2 and V is TRBV7-8, with 8 positions matching TRBD1. The germline V gene has CDR1 SGHVS and CDR2 FQNEAQ. Losses at the gene ends were 5 bases for V and 6 bases for J; bases not matched to a gene: 8. The length of the CDR3 is 14 residues. CDR3 sequence reads: CASSTRQGWNGYTF. The CDR3 region has the DNA TGTGCCAGCAGCACCCGACAGGGGTGGAATGGCTACACCTTC.

V gene TRBV19 combines with J gene TRBJ1-1; 7 positions agree with TRBD1. The CDR3 contains 15 residues. CDR1 is LNHDA and CDR2 is SQIVND in the germline V gene (reference sequence). Unmatched junction bases numbered 13, after V lost 6 bases and J lost 6 bases. The CDR3, as DNA: TGTGCCAGTAGCCTAACAGGGGCGGGAATATCTGAAGCTTTCTTT. Its translation is CASSLTGAGISEAFF.

The V and J genes are TRBV7-9 and TRBJ2-3, with D possibly being TRBD1 (6 bases). V lost 0 bases to trimming and J lost 10 bases, with 17 bases between them. The CDR3 extends over 15 amino acids. Germline V CDR1 and CDR2: SEHNR, FQNEAQ (reference sequence). The CDR3 region has the DNA TGTGCCAGCAGCTTAGCGCAATCGACGGGACAAGCGCAGTATTTT. Translating it yields CASSLAQSTGQAQYF.

CDR3 bases: TGTGCCAGCAGTTACGTACTGGGGGGGAATGAGCAGTTCTTC. Residues: CASSYVLGGNEQFF. The genes are TRBV6-2 or TRBV6-3 and TRBJ2-1, with TRBD2 identical over 7 bases. Germline trimming cut 2 bases from V and 7 bases from J; bases unmatched to any gene: 5. The CDR3 has 14 residues. Germline assignment: CDR1 MNHEY and CDR2 SVGEGT.